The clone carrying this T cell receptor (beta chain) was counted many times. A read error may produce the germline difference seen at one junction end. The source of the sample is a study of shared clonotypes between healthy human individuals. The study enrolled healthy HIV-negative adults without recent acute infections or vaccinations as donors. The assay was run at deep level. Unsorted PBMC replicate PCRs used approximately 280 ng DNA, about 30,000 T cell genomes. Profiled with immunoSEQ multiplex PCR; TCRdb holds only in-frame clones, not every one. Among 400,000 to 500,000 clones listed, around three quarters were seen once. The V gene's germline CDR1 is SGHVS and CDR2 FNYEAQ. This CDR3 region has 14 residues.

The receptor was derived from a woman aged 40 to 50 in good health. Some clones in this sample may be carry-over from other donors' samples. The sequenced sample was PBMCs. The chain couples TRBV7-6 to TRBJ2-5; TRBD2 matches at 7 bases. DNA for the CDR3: TGTGCCAGCACCTTAGGGGCGGGGGAAGAGACCCAGTACTTC. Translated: CASTLGAGEETQYF.